This T cell receptor beta chain was documented in a study of T cell responses to AZD1222 COVID-19 vaccine. Measured with immunoSEQ multiplex PCR; TCRdb has only the in-frame clones, and not every one. The sample lists 59,000 or so clones, around 84% occurring once. Study findings and constraints: Spike-specific TCR repertoires showed rising breadth and depth after two AZD1222 doses. Repertoires were collected only later (after the peak T cell response had occurred). Donors were chiefly white British, with a greater number of females, and clonal diversity was perhaps underestimated.

Remarks on this clone: Its matching antigen is unknown.

Trimming took 4 bases from V and 8 from J; bases not matched to a gene: 7. There are 13 residues in the CDR3. Germline V gene sequence: CDR1 SGHTA, CDR2 FQGNSA. Sequencing used peripheral blood, obtained on day 0 of AZD1222 vaccination. This receptor was identified in an adult in good health. The V and J genes are TRBV7-2 and TRBJ1-2; TRBD1 matches 7 bases. The DNA for the CDR3 is TGTGCCAGCAGCTCAACGCAGGGGGACGGCTACACCTTC. Protein product: CASSSTQGDGYTF.